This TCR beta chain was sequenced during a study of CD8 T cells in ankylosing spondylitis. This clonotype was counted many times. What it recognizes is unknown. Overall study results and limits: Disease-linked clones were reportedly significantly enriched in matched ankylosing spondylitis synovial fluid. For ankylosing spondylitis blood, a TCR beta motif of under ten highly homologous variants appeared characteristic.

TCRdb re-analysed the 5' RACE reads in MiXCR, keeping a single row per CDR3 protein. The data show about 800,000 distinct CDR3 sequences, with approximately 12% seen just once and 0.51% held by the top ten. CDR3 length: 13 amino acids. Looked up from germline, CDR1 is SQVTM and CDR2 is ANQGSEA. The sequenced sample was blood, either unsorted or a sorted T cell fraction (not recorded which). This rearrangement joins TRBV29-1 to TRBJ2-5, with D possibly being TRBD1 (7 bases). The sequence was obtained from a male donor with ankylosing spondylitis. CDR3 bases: TGCAGTATACGGACCAGGGGGAGGGAGACCCAGTACTTC. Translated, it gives CSIRTRGRETQYF.